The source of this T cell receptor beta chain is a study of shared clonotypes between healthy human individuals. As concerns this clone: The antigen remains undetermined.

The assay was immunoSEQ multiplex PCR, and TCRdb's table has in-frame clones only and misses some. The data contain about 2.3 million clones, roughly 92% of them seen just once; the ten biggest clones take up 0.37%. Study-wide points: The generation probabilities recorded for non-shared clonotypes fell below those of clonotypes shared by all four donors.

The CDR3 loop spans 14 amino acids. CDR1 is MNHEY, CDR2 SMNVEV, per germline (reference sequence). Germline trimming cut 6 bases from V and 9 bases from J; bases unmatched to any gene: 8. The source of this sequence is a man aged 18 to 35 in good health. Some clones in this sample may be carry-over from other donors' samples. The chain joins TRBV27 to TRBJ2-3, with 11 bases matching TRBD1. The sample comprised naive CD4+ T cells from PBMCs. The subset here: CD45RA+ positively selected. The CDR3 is CASRPPDRGRTQYF. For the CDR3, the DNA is TGTGCCAGCAGACCACCGGACAGGGGGCGAACGCAGTATTTT.